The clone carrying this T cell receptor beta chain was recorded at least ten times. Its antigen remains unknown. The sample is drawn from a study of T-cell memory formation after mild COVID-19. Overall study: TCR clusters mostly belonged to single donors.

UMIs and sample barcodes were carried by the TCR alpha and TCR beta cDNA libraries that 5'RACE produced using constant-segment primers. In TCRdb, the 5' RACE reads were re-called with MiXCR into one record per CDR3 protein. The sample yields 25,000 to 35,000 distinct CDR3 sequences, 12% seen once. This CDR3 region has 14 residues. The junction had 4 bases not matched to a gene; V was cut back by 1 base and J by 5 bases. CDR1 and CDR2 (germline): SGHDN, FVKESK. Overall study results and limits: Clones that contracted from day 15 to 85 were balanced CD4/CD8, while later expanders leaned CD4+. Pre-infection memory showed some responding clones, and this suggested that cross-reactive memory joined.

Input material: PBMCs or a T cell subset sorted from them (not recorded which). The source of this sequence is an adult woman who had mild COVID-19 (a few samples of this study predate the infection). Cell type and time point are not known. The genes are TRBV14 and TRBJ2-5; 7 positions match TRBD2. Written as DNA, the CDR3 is TGTGCCAGCAGCCAAGGAGCGGGGACGGAGACCCAGTACTTC. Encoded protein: CASSQGAGTETQYF.